This TCR beta chain was obtained from a study of blood T cell repertoires in COVID-19. The wider study: Italy, Spain and the United States were the sources of the convalescent and acute COVID-19 samples. PBMCs, B-cell-depleted T cells, or T cells provided the cDNA or gDNA that made up the material.

The protocol was immunoSEQ multiplex PCR, while the TCRdb copy is restricted to in-frame clones and leaves out a portion. The sample includes 250,000 to 300,000 clones, around 90% seen only once; the top ten take roughly 10%. Trimming cost V 3 bases and J 6 bases; bases outside gene matches: 17. The CDR3 runs 17 residues. From germline, CDR1 is LNHNV and CDR2 YYDKDF (reference sequence). One Seattle source followed patients from active infection through their disease course. The chain links TRBV15 to TRBJ2-7, with TRBD2 matching 7 bases. The sequencing sample was made of peripheral blood. The TCR originated in a woman aged 70-85 years with COVID-19, enrolled during active disease. The DNA for the CDR3 is TGTGCCACCAGCAGGGACCTGGGAGGGTTCAACCGTGGCGAGCAGTACTTC. Translated, it gives CATSRDLGGFNRGEQYF.